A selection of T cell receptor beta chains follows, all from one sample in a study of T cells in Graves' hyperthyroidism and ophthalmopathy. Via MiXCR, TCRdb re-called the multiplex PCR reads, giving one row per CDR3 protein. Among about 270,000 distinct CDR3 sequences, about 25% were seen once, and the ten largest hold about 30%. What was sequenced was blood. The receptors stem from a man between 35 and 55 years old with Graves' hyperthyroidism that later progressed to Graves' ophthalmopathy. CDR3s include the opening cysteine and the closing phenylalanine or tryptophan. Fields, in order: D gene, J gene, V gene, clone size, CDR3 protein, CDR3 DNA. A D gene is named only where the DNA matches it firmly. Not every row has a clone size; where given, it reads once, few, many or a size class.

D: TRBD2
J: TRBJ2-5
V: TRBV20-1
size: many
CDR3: CSAKLAGGPETQYF
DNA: TGCAGTGCAAAACTAGCGGGAGGGCCAGAGACCCAGTACTTC

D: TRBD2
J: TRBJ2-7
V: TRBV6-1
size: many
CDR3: CASSEEREGLLSYEQYF
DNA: TGTGCCAGCAGTGAAGAACGGGAGGGCCTATTGAGTTACGAGCAGTACTTC

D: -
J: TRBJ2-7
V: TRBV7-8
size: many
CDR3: CASSLFASMAQGYEQYF
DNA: TGTGCCAGCAGCTTATTCGCTTCCATGGCTCAGGGTTACGAGCAGTACTTC

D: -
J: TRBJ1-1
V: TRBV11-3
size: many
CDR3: CASSLKTWGENTEAFF
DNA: TGTGCCAGCAGCTTAAAGACGTGGGGGGAGAACACTGAAGCTTTCTTT

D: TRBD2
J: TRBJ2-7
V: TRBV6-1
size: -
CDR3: CASSLGLVGSYEQYF
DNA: TGTGCCAGCAGTCTTGGACTAGTAGGGTCCTACGAGCAGTACTTC

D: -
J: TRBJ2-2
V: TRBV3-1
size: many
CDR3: CASLQGGSAGELFF
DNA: TGTGCCAGTCTTCAAGGTGGCAGTGCCGGGGAGCTGTTTTTT

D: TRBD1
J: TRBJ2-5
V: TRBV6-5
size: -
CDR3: CASSYSSGTGEETQYF
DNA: TGTGCCAGCAGTTACTCGTCCGGGACAGGGGAAGAGACCCAGTACTTC

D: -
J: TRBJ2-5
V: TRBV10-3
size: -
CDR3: CAISGAGVGETQYF
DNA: TGTGCCATATCGGGGGCCGGGGTTGGAGAGACCCAGTACTTC

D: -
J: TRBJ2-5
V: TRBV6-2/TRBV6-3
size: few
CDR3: CASSYLEETQYF
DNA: TGTGCCAGCAGTTACTTGGAAGAGACCCAGTACTTC

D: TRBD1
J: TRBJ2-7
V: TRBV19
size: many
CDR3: CASSILARGTYEQYF
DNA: TGTGCCAGTAGTATACTGGCCAGGGGGACCTACGAGCAGTACTTC

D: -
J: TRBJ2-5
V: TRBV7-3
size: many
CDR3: CASTRPGLETQYF
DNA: TGTGCCAGCACCCGTCCGGGTCTCGAGACCCAGTACTTC

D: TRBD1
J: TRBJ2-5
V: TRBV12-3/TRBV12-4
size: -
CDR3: CASSRQGSQETQYF
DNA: TGTGCCAGCAGCCGACAGGGTTCACAAGAGACCCAGTACTTC

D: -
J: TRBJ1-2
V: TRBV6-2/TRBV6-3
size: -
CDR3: CASSSTWVGYTF
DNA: TGTGCCAGCAGTTCAACGTGGGTCGGCTACACCTTC

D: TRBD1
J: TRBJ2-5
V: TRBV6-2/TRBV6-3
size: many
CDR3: CASRRTGQETQYF
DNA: TGTGCCAGCAGACGGACAGGACAAGAGACCCAGTACTTC

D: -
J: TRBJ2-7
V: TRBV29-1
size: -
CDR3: CSVGDGSYEQYF
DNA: TGCAGCGTGGGGGACGGGTCCTACGAGCAGTACTTC

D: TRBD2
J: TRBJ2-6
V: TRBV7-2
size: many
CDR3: CASSRGLAGVSGANVLTF
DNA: TGTGCCAGCAGCCGAGGACTAGCGGGAGTCTCTGGGGCCAACGTCCTGACTTTC

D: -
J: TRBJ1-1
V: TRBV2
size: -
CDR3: CASSSETVNTEAFF
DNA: TGTGCCAGCAGTTCCGAGACGGTAAACACTGAAGCTTTCTTT

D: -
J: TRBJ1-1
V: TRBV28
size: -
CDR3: CASSLSQVAFF
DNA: TGTGCCAGCAGTTTGAGTCAAGTAGCTTTCTTT

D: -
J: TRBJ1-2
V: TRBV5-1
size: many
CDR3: CASSLGGGTTNYGYTF
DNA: TGCGCCAGCAGCTTGGGTGGAGGGACCACTAACTATGGCTACACCTTC

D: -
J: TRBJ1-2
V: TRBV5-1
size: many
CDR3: CASSLAGGEHGYTF
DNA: TGCGCCAGCAGCTTGGCGGGGGGCGAACATGGCTACACCTTC

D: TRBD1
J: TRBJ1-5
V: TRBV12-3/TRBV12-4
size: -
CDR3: CASSSDRAGVQPQHF
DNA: TGTGCCAGCAGTTCGGACAGGGCTGGCGTCCAGCCCCAGCATTTT

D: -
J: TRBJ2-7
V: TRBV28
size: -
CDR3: CASTAQGLAYEQYF
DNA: TGTGCCAGCACCGCCCAGGGGTTGGCCTACGAGCAGTACTTC

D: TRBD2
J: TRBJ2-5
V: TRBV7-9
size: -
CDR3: CASSMTSGKETQYF
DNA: TGTGCCAGCAGCATGACTAGCGGGAAAGAGACCCAGTACTTC

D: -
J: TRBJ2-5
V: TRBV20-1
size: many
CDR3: CSADGETQYF
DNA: TGCAGTGCTGACGGGGAGACCCAGTACTTC

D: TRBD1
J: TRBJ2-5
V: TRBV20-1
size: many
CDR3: CSAGPQWDRGIQTQYF
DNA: TGCAGTGCTGGGCCCCAGTGGGACAGGGGTATTCAGACCCAGTACTTC

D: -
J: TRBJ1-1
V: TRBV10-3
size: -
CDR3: CAISGGDWGGETEAFF
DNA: TGTGCCATCAGTGGAGGGGATTGGGGAGGAGAAACTGAAGCTTTCTTT

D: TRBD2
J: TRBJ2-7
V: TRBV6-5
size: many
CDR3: CANSDPGLAGLYEQYF
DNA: TGTGCCAACTCTGACCCAGGACTAGCGGGCTTGTACGAGCAGTACTTC

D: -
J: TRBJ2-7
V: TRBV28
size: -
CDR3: CASTNRGVHEQYF
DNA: TGTGCCAGCACCAATAGGGGTGTGCACGAGCAGTACTTC

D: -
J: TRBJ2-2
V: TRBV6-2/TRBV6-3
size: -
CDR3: CASSNARELFF
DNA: TGTGCCAGCAGTAACGCGAGGGAGCTGTTTTTT

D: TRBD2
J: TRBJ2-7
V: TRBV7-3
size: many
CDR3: CASSFLAGTTYEQYF
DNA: TGTGCCAGCAGCTTCTTAGCGGGGACAACCTACGAGCAGTACTTC

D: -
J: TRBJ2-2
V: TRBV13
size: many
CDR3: CASSLQGPNTGELFF
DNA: TGTGCCAGCAGCTTACAGGGCCCGAACACCGGGGAGCTGTTTTTT

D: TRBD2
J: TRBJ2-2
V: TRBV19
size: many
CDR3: CASSITGGNTGELFF
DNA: TGTGCCAGTAGTATAACGGGAGGAAACACCGGGGAGCTGTTTTTT

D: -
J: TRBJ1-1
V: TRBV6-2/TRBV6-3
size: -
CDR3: CASKRPDTEAFF
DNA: TGTGCCAGCAAAAGACCCGACACTGAAGCTTTCTTT

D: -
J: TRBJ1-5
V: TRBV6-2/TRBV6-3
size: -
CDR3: CASTLGGRNQPQHF
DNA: TGTGCCAGCACCTTGGGGGGAAGGAATCAGCCCCAGCATTTT

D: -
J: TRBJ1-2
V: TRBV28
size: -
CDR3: CASSLTGKVGHTF
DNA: TGTGCCAGCAGTTTAACAGGGAAGGTTGGCCACACCTTC

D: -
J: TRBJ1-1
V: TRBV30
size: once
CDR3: CAWSPVDTEAFF
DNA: TGTGCCTGGAGTCCCGTCGACACTGAAGCTTTCTTT

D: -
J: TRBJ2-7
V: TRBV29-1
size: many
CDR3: CSVPGDVRHEQYF
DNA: TGCAGCGTGCCAGGGGATGTTCGACACGAGCAGTACTTC

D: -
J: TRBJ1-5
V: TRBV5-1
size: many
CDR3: CASSVEPTGYSNQPQHF
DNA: TGCGCCAGCAGCGTCGAGCCCACAGGGTATAGCAATCAGCCCCAGCATTTT

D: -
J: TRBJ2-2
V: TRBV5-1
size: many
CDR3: CASSLLAGKNTGELFF
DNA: TGCGCCAGCAGCCTACTGGCAGGGAAGAACACCGGGGAGCTGTTTTTT